Sequencing of this TCR beta chain was carried out in a study of shared clonotypes between healthy human individuals. Study-level information: Researchers assigned three CD4 naive, three CD4 memory, two CD8 naive and one CD8 memory plate to each donor. Study findings and constraints: Among the subsets, naive ones generally showed larger estimated richness than memory ones. Owing to a small donor count, the genetic and exposure-history diversity represented was limited.

CDR1 is MNHEY and CDR2 is SVGAGI in the germline V gene. The CDR3 runs 13 residues. J was trimmed by 5 bases and V by 5 bases; bases with no gene match: 5. Once extracted for a subset, genomic DNA was divided evenly among several immunoSEQ plates. Some clones are missing from TCRdb's copy, which holds only in-frame ones; the method was immunoSEQ multiplex PCR. In the table there are millions of clones, 90% to 95% of which are singletons. On this clone: Antigen specificity is unknown.

The receptor was derived from a man between 18 and 35 years old in good health. The chain links TRBV6-5 to TRBJ1-2; 7 bases fit TRBD1. The specimen sequenced was naive CD4+ T cells sorted from blood. Indicated subset: CD45RA+ positively selected. The CDR3 region has the DNA TGTGCCAGCAGTGGGGGACAGTTATATGGCTACACCTTC. It translates to CASSGGQLYGYTF.